The 12 T cell receptor beta chains in this list originate from one sample, sequenced in a study of siplizumab effects on memory and regulatory T cells. Sequencing was performed with immunoSEQ multiplex PCR; in TCRdb, only in-frame clones are kept and a portion is missing. The sample consists of around 110,000 clones, roughly 94% of them appearing once. The specimen was non-Treg CD4+ T cells sorted from blood. The source is a human donor in good health.

The chain recombines TRBV19 with TRBJ2-7; D call uncertain. Germline assignment: CDR1 LNHDA and CDR2 SQIVND (reference sequence). CDR3 length: 14 residues. The germline V and J ends were trimmed by 10 bases and 0 bases, with 16 bases remaining between them. The CDR3 loop is CATRLGGASYEQYF. The CDR3 nucleotides are TGTGCCACCCGCCTCGGCGGTGCCTCCTACGAGCAGTACTTC. Full variable domain (outside the CDR3, taken from reference TRBV19 and TRBJ2-7): DGGITQSPKYLFRKEGQNVTLSCEQNLNHDAMYWYRQDPGQGLRLIYYSQIVNDFQKGDIAEGYSVSREKKESFPLTVTSAQKNPTAFYLCATRLGGASYEQYFGPGTRLTVT.

The chain carries TRBV7-9 and TRBJ1-2, with D uncertain. Germline-derived CDR1 and CDR2 are SEHNR and FQNEAQ (reference sequence). The CDR3 runs to 13 residues. Trimming took 4 bases from V and 8 from J, leaving 14 bases between them. In DNA form, the CDR3 reads TGTGCCAGCAGCTATGACGACGGATCAGGCTACACCTTC. Its translation is CASSYDDGSGYTF.

The J gene is TRBJ2-5, the V gene TRBV10-1, with 10 bases lining up with TRBD2. The CDR3 covers 14 residues. Trimming cost V 0 bases and J 5 bases; bases outside gene matches: 0. Germline loops: CDR1 WNHNN, CDR2 SYGVQD (reference sequence). The CDR3 protein is CASSESGLAETQYF. The CDR3 bases are TGCGCCAGCAGTGAGTCGGGACTAGCGGAGACCCAGTACTTC.

The chain is built from TRBV9 and TRBJ2-6; D not resolved. The germline V gene has CDR1 SGDLS and CDR2 YYNGEE. The V end was cut by 0 bases, the J end by 3 bases, with 1 base between. This CDR3 has 13 residues. The CDR3 DNA follows: TGTGCCAGCAGCGTAGGTGGGGCCAACGTCCTGACTTTC. Its translation: CASSVGGANVLTF.

The chain uses TRBV4-1 and TRBJ2-1; D perhaps matches TRBD1 (7 bases). The CDR3 consists of 16 residues. Germline CDR1 reads MGHRA; CDR2 reads YSYEKL. Trimming removed 1 base from V and 4 bases from J, with 14 bases in between. The CDR3 region is CASSQGGTDLYNEQFF. The CDR3 region has the DNA TGCGCCAGCAGCCAAGGCGGGACAGACTTATACAATGAGCAGTTCTTC.

This clone was observed a single time. The chain couples TRBV18 to TRBJ2-7; the D is unclear. CDR3 length equals 13 residues. V shed 0 bases and J shed 2 bases, with 5 bases lying between them. Germline V gene data show CDR1 as KGHSH and CDR2 as LQKENI. The CDR3 nucleotides are TGTGCCAGCTCACCACCTGTGACCTACGAGCAGTACTTC. The encoded protein is CASSPPVTYEQYF.

The rearrangement joins TRBV27 to TRBJ2-1; D not resolved. V was trimmed by 6 bases and J by 1 base, leaving 7 bases between them. Per germline, CDR1 MNHEY and CDR2 SMNVEV (reference sequence). This CDR3 contains 13 residues. CDR3 sequence reads: CASRRTSYNEQFF. For the CDR3, the DNA is TGTGCCAGCAGGCGGACGTCCTACAATGAGCAGTTCTTC.

The chain recombines TRBV11-2 with TRBJ1-1, with D possibly TRBD1 on 5 matching bases. The CDR3 is made up of 13 amino acids. Germline V gene lookup returns CDR1 SGHAT and CDR2 FQNNGV. V was pared by 3 bases and J by 2 bases, with 7 bases between. The CDR3 is CASSLGRNTEAFF. CDR3 in DNA: TGTGCCAGCAGCTTGGGACGTAACACTGAAGCTTTCTTT. Based on the CDR3 plus reference TRBV11-2 and TRBJ1-1, the full variable domain is EAGVAQSPRYKIIEKRQSVAFWCNPISGHATLYWYQQILGQGPKLLIQFQNNGVVDDSQLPKDRFSAERLKGVDSTLKIQPAKLEDSAVYLCASSLGRNTEAFFGQGTRLTVV.

This chain joins TRBV7-9 and TRBJ1-5, with a tentative D call TRBD1 (5 bases). The germline CDR1 and CDR2 sequences are SEHNR and FQNEAQ (reference sequence). This CDR3 comprises 15 residues. With 5 bases removed from V and 5 bases from J, the gap between germline ends came to 16 bases. CDR3 amino acids: CASSNNRDGDQPQHF. DNA for the CDR3: TGTGCCAGCAGCAACAACCGGGACGGGGATCAGCCCCAGCATTTT.

As DNA, the CDR3 is TGTGCCAGCAGTTCGACTCTGATCTGGGGCTACACCTTC. This codes for CASSSTLIWGYTF. The chain is built from TRBV6-1 and TRBJ1-2, with D unresolved. The CDR3 length is 13 residues. V was pared by 5 bases and J by 8 bases, with 15 bases between. Germline V gene lookup returns CDR1 MNHNS and CDR2 SASEGT.

The J gene is TRBJ2-6, the V gene TRBV9; possibly TRBD2 for D (6 bases). The CDR3 is 15 amino acids. Germline V gene sequence: CDR1 SGDLS, CDR2 YYNGEE. V was shortened by 1 base and J by 2 bases, with 7 bases between the two germline ends. The CDR3, as DNA: TGTGCCAGCAGCGTACGGGGGACTGGGGCCAACGTCCTGACTTTC. The encoded protein is CASSVRGTGANVLTF. Full variable domain (remainder filled in from reference TRBV9 and TRBJ2-6): DSGVTQTPKHLITATGQRVTLRCSPRSGDLSVYWYQQSLDQGLQFLIQYYNGEERAKGNILERFSAQQFPDLHSELNLSSLELGDSALYFCASSVRGTGANVLTFGAGSRLTVL.

The rearrangement joins TRBV2 to TRBJ1-1, with a weak D call TRBD1 (5 bases). The length of the CDR3 is 14 residues. Germline CDR1 reads SNHLY; CDR2 reads FYNNEI. V gave up 8 bases and J gave up 1 base, with 14 bases separating them. Here the CDR3 reads CASEKQRGNTEAFF. CDR3 in DNA: TGTGCCAGCGAAAAACAGAGGGGGAACACTGAAGCTTTCTTT.